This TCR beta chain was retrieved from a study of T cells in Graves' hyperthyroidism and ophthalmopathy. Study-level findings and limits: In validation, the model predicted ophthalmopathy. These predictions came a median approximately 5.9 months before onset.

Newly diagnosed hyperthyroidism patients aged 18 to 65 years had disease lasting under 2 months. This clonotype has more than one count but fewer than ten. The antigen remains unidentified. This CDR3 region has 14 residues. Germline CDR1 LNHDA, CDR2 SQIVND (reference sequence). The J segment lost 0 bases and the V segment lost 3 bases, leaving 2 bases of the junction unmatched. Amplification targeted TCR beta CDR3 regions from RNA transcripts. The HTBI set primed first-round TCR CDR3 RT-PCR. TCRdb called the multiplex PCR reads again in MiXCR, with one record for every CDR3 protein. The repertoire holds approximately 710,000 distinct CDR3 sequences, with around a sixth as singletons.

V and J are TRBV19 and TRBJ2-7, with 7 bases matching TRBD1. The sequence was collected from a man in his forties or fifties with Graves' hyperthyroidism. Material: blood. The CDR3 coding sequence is TGTGCCAGTAGTATCTGGGACAGCTCCTACGAGCAGTACTTC. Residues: CASSIWDSSYEQYF.